This TCR beta chain was observed in a study of CXCR3-negative and CXCR3-positive naive CD8 T cells. Concerning this clonotype: The antigen is undetermined.

Using triplicate sorts, 250,000 to 350,000 cells were collected each time from every CD8+ T cell subset. The CDR3 totals 13 residues. Germline V gives CDR1 SQVTM, CDR2 ANQGSEA. Study-wide findings and caveats: For CXCR3-positive naive cells, TRB CDR3s were more hydrophobic than those of CXCR3-negative naive cells. From TRB CDR3 properties, TCR strength was inferred; surface CD5 did not differ between naive subsets. Within a donor, both naive subsets shared TRBV-TRBJ usage, unlike memory cells.

UMI-tagged TRB cDNA libraries were built via 5' RACE. Each CDR3 protein gets one entry in TCRdb, which reprocessed the 5' RACE reads and gives no DNA. The sample totals about 50,000 distinct CDR3 sequences. Sequenced input: naive CXCR3+ CD8+ T cells from blood. Indicated subset: CD45RO-CCR7+CD27+CD95- naive CD8+ T cells expressing CXCR3 (TNR3+). The source is a human donor in good health. Some clones in this sample may be carry-over from other donors' samples. The J gene is TRBJ1-5, the V gene TRBV29-1; the D call of TRBD1 rests on TCRdb alone, since no DNA is present to check it. The CDR3 is CSVVGTGDQPQHF. The variable domain in full, with the rest retrieved from reference TRBV29-1 and TRBJ1-5, is SAVISQKPSRDICQRGTSLTIQCQVDSQVTMMFWYRQQPGQSLTLIATANQGSEATYESGFVIDKFPISRPNLTFSTLTVSNMSPEDSSIYLCSVVGTGDQPQHFGDGTRLSIL.